This entry lists 19 T cell receptor beta chains sequenced from one sample in a study of shared clonotypes between healthy human individuals. Libraries were prepared by immunoSEQ multiplex PCR; TCRdb keeps only in-frame clonotypes and omits some of them. The sample gives approximately 2.4 million clones, approximately 94% of which show up once; roughly 0.13% is in the top ten. Source material: naive CD4+ T cells sorted from blood. As to subset: CD45RA+ positively selected. The receptors shown here come from a young man in good health.

This clone showed up just once. In nucleotides, the CDR3 is TGTGCCAGCAGTGACGACAGGGGAGTTGGGGCTTCACCCCTCCACTTT. Protein: CASSDDRGVGASPLHF. The gene calls are TRBV2 and TRBJ1-6, with 8 bases fitting TRBD1. The CDR3 runs to 16 residues. Per the germline V gene, CDR1 is SNHLY and CDR2 is FYNNEI. The J segment lost 9 bases and the V segment lost 3 bases, leaving 10 bases of the junction unmatched.

The chain joins TRBV12-5 to TRBJ2-2; no definite D call. In germline, CDR1 is LGHNT, CDR2 FRNRAP. V lost 1 base and J lost 5, with 5 bases in between. The CDR3 length is 13 residues. This CDR3 is CASGLGVTGELFF. The CDR3 DNA is TGTGCTAGTGGTTTGGGGGTAACCGGGGAGCTGTTTTTT.

The V call is TRBV18, the J call TRBJ2-7; TRBD2 aligns across 10 bases. This CDR3 is 14 amino acids long. Germline-derived CDR1 and CDR2 are KGHSH and LQKENI. After removal of 5 bases from V and 5 bases from J, the junction contained 6 bases not matched to a gene. CDR3 DNA: TGTGCCAGCTCAACGCTAGCGGGAGTAGACGAGCAGTACTTC. It translates to CASSTLAGVDEQYF.

For the CDR3, the DNA is TGTGCCAGCAGCCCGTGGGATTTTGGGCAGTTCTTC. Translation gives CASSPWDFGQFF. The J gene is TRBJ2-1, the V gene TRBV7-2; D is unresolved. Germline V gene lookup returns CDR1 SGHTA and CDR2 FQGNSA. The V end was cut by 5 bases, the J end by 12 bases, with 14 bases between. The CDR3 contains 12 residues.

The chain combines TRBV7-9 with TRBJ2-3, with D unresolved. Deletions cut 7 bases from V and 2 bases from J, with 10 bases between. From germline, CDR1 is SEHNR and CDR2 FQNEAQ (reference sequence). CDR3 length: 13 amino acids. CDR3 sequence (DNA): TGTGCCAGCACGGGTCTAACCACAGATACGCAGTATTTT. This translates into CASTGLTTDTQYF.

The chain uses TRBV5-4 and TRBJ2-3, with D tentatively TRBD2 (6 bases). With 3 bases removed from V and 7 bases from J, the gap between germline ends came to 12 bases. The length of the CDR3 is 13 residues. CDR1 SGHNT and CDR2 YYREEE come from the germline V gene (reference sequence). CDR3 amino acids: CASSYPSVHTQYF. Here the CDR3 DNA reads TGTGCCAGCAGCTACCCTAGCGTGCATACGCAGTATTTT.

The chain recombines TRBV30 with TRBJ2-7; no definite D call. Looked up from germline, CDR1 is GTSNPN and CDR2 is SVGIG (reference sequence). V lost 6 bases, J lost 3 bases, and 15 bases lay in between. The CDR3 loop spans 13 amino acids. DNA of the CDR3: TGTGCCTGCGTGCTAGGGTATGGCTACGAGCAGTACTTC. Residues: CACVLGYGYEQYF.

CDR3 DNA: TGTGCCAGCAGCTTGGAGGGCAGGGAAAGCAATCAGCCCCAGCATTTT. Translated, it gives CASSLEGRESNQPQHF. This chain joins TRBV5-5 and TRBJ1-5, with TRBD1 as a possible D gene (5 bases). From germline, CDR1 is SGHKS and CDR2 YYEKEE (reference sequence). CDR3 length: 16 amino acids. V was clipped by 0 bases and J by 1 base, with 11 bases between them.

The DNA for the CDR3 is TGTGCCAGCAGTGAACACACCGGGGAGCTGTTTTTT. Translation: CASSEHTGELFF. The genes are TRBV6-1 and TRBJ2-2, with D unresolved. The germline gives CDR1 MNHNS, CDR2 SASEGT. Trimming removed 2 bases from V and 3 bases from J, with 1 base in between. The CDR3 consists of 12 residues.

The V and J genes are TRBV28 and TRBJ1-2, with 9 nucleotides matching TRBD1. Per the germline V gene, CDR1 is MDHEN and CDR2 is SYDVKM. The CDR3 runs 14 residues. J lost 5 bases, V lost 6 bases, and 7 bases had no gene match. In DNA form, the CDR3 reads TGTGCCAGCAGACCAGGGACAGGGTCTTATGGCTACACCTTC. It codes for CASRPGTGSYGYTF.

The chain carries TRBV5-6 and TRBJ2-5, with 12 bases identical to TRBD1. After removal of 3 bases from V and 4 bases from J, the junction contained 7 bases not matched to a gene. Germline-derived CDR1 and CDR2 are SGHDT and YYEEEE. The CDR3 runs to 16 residues. For the CDR3, the DNA is TGTGCCAGCAGCTCTCCGGGACAGGGGGCTGGAGAGACCCAGTACTTC. It is translated as CASSSPGQGAGETQYF.

V and J are TRBV6-6 and TRBJ2-7, with a possible D match to TRBD1 (7 bases). The germline V and J ends were trimmed by 7 bases and 2 bases, with 15 bases remaining between them. This CDR3 contains 14 residues. Germline assignment: CDR1 MNHNY and CDR2 SVGAGI (reference sequence). The CDR3 here is CASTKTGTPYEQYF. DNA for the CDR3: TGTGCCAGCACCAAGACAGGGACTCCCTACGAGCAGTACTTC.

The CDR3 region is CAWRAGGKGNQPQHF. CDR3 nucleotides: TGTGCCTGGAGGGCAGGCGGGAAGGGGAATCAGCCCCAGCATTTT. The gene calls are TRBV30 and TRBJ1-5, with a weak D call TRBD1 (5 bases). Trimming shortened V by 3 bases and J by 4 bases, and 16 bases separated the two germline ends. This CDR3 has 15 amino acids. Germline V gene lookup returns CDR1 GTSNPN and CDR2 SVGIG (reference sequence).

The chain couples TRBV6-6 to TRBJ2-5; TRBD2 agrees at 8 bases. The CDR3 extends over 15 amino acids. Germline-derived CDR1 and CDR2 are MNHNY and SVGAGI (reference sequence). Trimming cost V 1 base and J 9 bases; bases outside gene matches: 10. CDR3 sequence reads: CASSYLTSGLGAQYF. Here the CDR3 DNA reads TGTGCCAGCAGTTACTTAACTAGCGGCCTTGGGGCCCAGTACTTC.

The gene calls are TRBV30 and TRBJ2-1, with TRBD1 identical over 9 bases. Per the germline V gene, CDR1 is GTSNPN and CDR2 is SVGIG (reference sequence). V shed 4 bases and J 6 bases; nucleotides not matched to a gene: 7. The CDR3 runs to 14 residues. Written as DNA, the CDR3 is TGTGCCTGGAATCCCGGGACAGGGCCCAATGAGCAGTTCTTC. Residues: CAWNPGTGPNEQFF.

V gene TRBV6-1 combines with J gene TRBJ2-3; D is uncertain. The CDR3 totals 12 residues. V dropped 1 base and J dropped 8 bases, with 7 bases sitting between them. The germline gives CDR1 MNHNS, CDR2 SASEGT. The CDR3 DNA reads TGTGCCAGCAGTGAAGGCATTGGTACGCAGTATTTT. Encoded protein: CASSEGIGTQYF.

The chain links TRBV29-1 to TRBJ2-1; the D is unclear. The V end lost 7 bases, the J end lost 4 bases, and 8 bases lay between the germline ends. The CDR3 is made up of 11 amino acids. CDR1 and CDR2 (germline): SQVTM, ANQGSEA. The CDR3: CSGSDYNEQFF. CDR3 DNA: TGCAGCGGGAGCGATTACAATGAGCAGTTCTTC.

The chain has TRBV11-2 and TRBJ2-2; the match to TRBD1 covers 7 bases. The CDR3 covers 16 residues. With V trimmed by 10 bases and J by 1 base, 12 bases remained unmatched. Germline values: CDR1 SGHAT, CDR2 FQNNGV. The CDR3 loop is CANIRPGQMNTGELFF. The CDR3, as DNA: TGTGCCAACATTCGTCCGGGACAGATGAACACCGGGGAGCTGTTTTTT.

Note on this clone: Within the sample, other DNA sequences also encode this same CDR3. The V and J genes are TRBV5-1 and TRBJ2-7; TRBD1 matches 9 bases. Germline CDR1 and CDR2: SGHRS and YFSETQ. The ends lost 4 bases at V and 0 bases at J; junction bases unmatched: 2. CDR3 size: 14 residues. The CDR3 sequence: CASSKTGGSYEQYF. In DNA form, the CDR3 reads TGCGCCAGCAGCAAGACAGGGGGCTCCTACGAGCAGTACTTC.